The clone carrying this TCR delta chain was picked up a small number of times. Its specificity is unknown. TCRdb records a much larger clone's protein for this DNA, with a difference at residue 3 that likely arises from a read error; the protein given is the translation of the DNA. Germline V gives CDR1 TSWWSYY, CDR2 QGS. This CDR3 contains 13 residues. The sample belongs to a study of γδ T cells in repeated Plasmodium falciparum infection. Turning to the study itself: The natural-infection arm compared Malian children under seasonal malaria with matched Australian children. Four controlled malaria infections with P. falciparum NF54 spanned roughly 640 days.

Study outcomes and limitations: The Malian cohort came from a small rural village of predominantly one ethnic group.

Vgamma9/Vdelta2+ and Vdelta2-negative gammadelta T cells were flow-sorted from PBMC for bulk sequencing. Sequencing covered both gamma and delta TCR chains per sample. TCRdb used CATT to re-call clones from the multiplex PCR reads. The sample contains tens of thousands of delta-chain clones, 0.8% to 1% of which appear only once. V and J are TRDV1 and TRDJ1; D possibly corresponds to TRDD3 (5 bases). Germline matching of the DNA provided the J gene here, since TCRdb leaves it blank. The receptor was derived from a pool of human donors (malaria-infected and uninfected, not separated). Specimen: gamma-delta T cells from blood. For the CDR3, the DNA is TGTGCTTTTGGGGACATACAATATGATAAACTCATCTTT. Its protein is CAFGDIQYDKLIF.